Listed below are T cell receptor beta chains from one sample, sequenced in a study of control samples from healthy donors and cancer patients. The assay was immunoSEQ multiplex PCR, and TCRdb's table has in-frame clones only and misses some. Of under 65,000 clones listed, around 87% were seen once; the top ten hold approximately 12%. Specimen: PBMCs. These receptor sequences come from a woman aged 60-75 years with lung cancer. Both conserved end residues are part of each CDR3. Each record gives: V gene, clone size, D gene, J gene, CDR3 protein, CDR3 DNA. A D gene is named only where the DNA matches it firmly. Clone size appears in some rows only: once, few, many, or a class for an expanded clone.

>TRBV19|once|-|TRBJ2-3
CASSPRTDTQYF
TGTGCCAGTAGTCCGCGCACAGATACGCAGTATTTT
>TRBV12-5|-|TRBD2|TRBJ2-2
CASGCGRGGTNTGELFF
TGTGCTAGTGGGTGCGGGCGGGGGGGAACGAACACCGGGGAGCTGTTTTTT
>TRBV3-1/TRBV3-2|-|TRBD2|TRBJ2-1
CASSQFSTSGRASEQFF
TGTGCCAGCAGCCAATTTTCGACTAGCGGGAGGGCCAGCGAGCAGTTCTTC
>TRBV15|-|TRBD1|TRBJ1-1
CATRRQGANTEAFF
TGTGCCACCAGGAGACAGGGGGCCAACACTGAAGCTTTCTTT
>TRBV28|-|-|TRBJ1-6
CAVVEGLSYNSPLHF
TGTGCCGTTGTGGAGGGACTCTCCTATAATTCACCCCTCCACTTT
>TRBV5-1|-|-|TRBJ2-7
CASSLAGEQYF
TGCGCCAGCAGCTTGGCCGGAGAGCAGTACTTC
>TRBV5-6|-|-|TRBJ2-1
CASSFAGAKDYNEQFF
TGTGCCAGCAGCTTTGCGGGGGCAAAGGATTACAATGAGCAGTTCTTC
>TRBV19|-|-|TRBJ1-5
CASSIWRAGISNQPQHF
TGTGCCAGTAGTATATGGAGGGCCGGTATTAGCAATCAGCCCCAGCATTTT
>TRBV29-1|-|TRBD1|TRBJ2-2
CSVRRGPNTGELFF
TGCAGCGTTCGTAGGGGGCCGAACACCGGGGAGCTGTTTTTT
>TRBV7-8|few|TRBD2|TRBJ2-7
CASSLATSGGAYEQYF
TGTGCCAGCAGCTTGGCAACTAGCGGGGGGGCCTACGAGCAGTACTTC
>TRBV6-5|-|-|TRBJ1-1
CASSYTANTEAFF
TGTGCCAGCAGTTATACAGCGAACACTGAAGCTTTCTTT
>TRBV10-1|few|TRBD2|TRBJ2-7
CASSAGGPSYEQYF
TGCGCCAGCAGCGCGGGGGGCCCATCCTACGAGCAGTACTTC
>TRBV12-1|-|-|TRBJ2-7
CASSSTVSYEQYF
TGTGCCAGCAGTTCGACTGTGTCCTACGAGCAGTACTTC
>TRBV9|-|-|TRBJ2-3
CASSVNPTTDTQYF
TGTGCCAGCAGCGTAAACCCTACCACAGATACGCAGTATTTT
>TRBV3-1/TRBV3-2|-|-|TRBJ1-5
CASSQGGPQHF
TGTGCCAGCAGTCAAGGGGGGCCCCAGCATTTT
>TRBV9|-|TRBD1|TRBJ2-3
CASSVDLGTGTDTQYF
TGTGCCAGCAGCGTAGACCTGGGGACAGGCACAGATACGCAGTATTTT
>TRBV5-5|-|TRBD1|TRBJ2-5
CASSLVTGGKSAWETQYF
TGTGCCAGCAGCTTGGTTACAGGGGGCAAGTCTGCATGGGAGACCCAGTACTTC
>TRBV15|-|-|TRBJ1-2
CATSRERGEGFAGYTF
TGTGCCACCAGCAGAGAGAGGGGGGAGGGTTTCGCTGGCTACACCTTC
>TRBV7-9|-|-|TRBJ2-3
CASSLGGARALDTQYF
TGTGCCAGCAGCTTAGGAGGGGCGCGGGCCTTAGATACGCAGTATTTT
>TRBV5-1|-|-|TRBJ1-5
CASRAGGGGANQPQHF
TGCGCCAGCAGGGCGGGGGGCGGCGGGGCTAATCAGCCCCAGCATTTT
>TRBV5-1|-|TRBD2|TRBJ2-7
CASSPWTSGAYEQYF
TGCGCCAGCAGCCCCTGGACTAGCGGGGCCTACGAGCAGTACTTC
>TRBV30|-|-|TRBJ1-4
CAWSTGTPRREKLFF
TGTGCCTGGAGTACCGGGACCCCGCGTCGTGAAAAACTGTTTTTT
>TRBV7-9|-|TRBD2|TRBJ2-2
CASSIGTTRNTGELFF
TGTGCCAGCAGCATCGGGACTACCCGGAACACCGGGGAGCTGTTTTTT
>TRBV27|-|-|TRBJ1-2
CASSPNPRDDYGYTF
TGTGCCAGCAGTCCGAACCCCCGGGACGACTATGGCTACACCTTC
>TRBV30|few|-|TRBJ1-4
CAWSGPRQGPEKLFF
TGTGCCTGGAGTGGCCCCCGGCAGGGGCCTGAAAAACTGTTTTTT
>TRBV29-1|-|-|TRBJ2-1
CSVATMVSNEQFF
TGCAGCGTTGCCACTATGGTGTCCAATGAGCAGTTCTTC
>TRBV7-2|few|-|TRBJ1-2
CASSLFGEEDYGYTF
TGTGCCAGCAGCTTATTCGGGGAGGAGGACTATGGCTACACCTTC
>TRBV24-1|-|-|TRBJ2-4
CATSDLTSSFQYF
TGTGCCACCAGTGACTTGACGAGCTCCTTTCAGTACTTC
>TRBV20-1|-|TRBD2|TRBJ2-1
CSASSAGGTYNEQFF
TGCAGTGCTAGTTCGGCGGGGGGAACCTACAATGAGCAGTTCTTC
>TRBV2|-|TRBD1|TRBJ1-4
CASSGTGEKLFF
TGTGCCAGCAGTGGGACAGGGGAAAAACTGTTTTTT
>TRBV14|-|TRBD2|TRBJ2-1
CASSQSSGAYNEQFF
TGTGCCAGCAGCCAATCTAGCGGGGCCTACAATGAGCAGTTCTTC
>TRBV2|-|TRBD1|TRBJ1-1
CASSRDRGAEAFF
TGTGCCAGCAGTAGGGACAGGGGGGCTGAAGCTTTCTTT
>TRBV7-9|-|TRBD1|TRBJ2-3
CASSSDRGQRDTQYF
TGTGCCAGCAGCTCCGACAGGGGGCAGAGAGATACGCAGTATTTT
>TRBV19|once|-|TRBJ2-2
CASIPGHLNTGELFF
TGTGCCAGTATACCGGGACATTTGAACACCGGGGAGCTGTTTTTT
>TRBV5-1|-|-|TRBJ1-1
CASNWAEGVNTEAFF
TGCGCCAGCAATTGGGCAGAAGGGGTGAACACTGAAGCTTTCTTT
>TRBV15|-|TRBD1|TRBJ1-5
CATSPPGQGHQPQHF
TGTGCCACCAGCCCCCCGGGACAGGGGCACCAGCCCCAGCATTTT
>TRBV11-2|-|-|TRBJ2-1
CASSLRGETWINEQFF
TGTGCCAGCAGTCTCCGGGGCGAGACCTGGATCAATGAGCAGTTCTTC
>TRBV7-3|-|-|TRBJ2-1
CASSPQSSSYNEQFF
TGTGCCAGCAGCCCTCAGTCGAGCTCCTACAATGAGCAGTTCTTC
>TRBV3-1/TRBV3-2|-|-|TRBJ2-3
CATLGTADTQYF
TGTGCCACCCTCGGGACTGCGGATACGCAGTATTTT
>TRBV11-1|-|-|TRBJ2-5
CASSRGRTQYF
TGTGCCAGCAGCCGGGGGAGGACCCAGTACTTC
>TRBV13|-|-|TRBJ1-2
CASSAGPRGANYGYTF
TGTGCCAGCAGCGCGGGTCCCCGGGGCGCTAACTATGGCTACACCTTC
>TRBV7-3|-|TRBD2|TRBJ2-7
CASSSPSSLGTSGRALAGEQYF
TGTGCCAGCAGCTCGCCCTCAAGCCTGGGGACTAGCGGGAGGGCCCTCGCTGGAGAGCAGTACTTC
>TRBV9|-|-|TRBJ2-2
CASTDLVGAGELFF
TGTGCCAGCACGGACTTGGTTGGGGCCGGGGAGCTGTTTTTT
>TRBV12-3/TRBV12-4|-|-|TRBJ1-1
CASSSTVNTEAFF
TGTGCCAGCAGTTCTACGGTGAACACTGAAGCTTTCTTT
>TRBV9|-|-|TRBJ1-5
CASSVSGGSNQPQHF
TGTGCCAGCAGCGTATCAGGAGGGAGCAATCAGCCCCAGCATTTT
>TRBV12-3/TRBV12-4|few|-|TRBJ1-3
CASSLGGENTIYF
TGTGCCAGCAGTTTGGGCGGGGAAAACACCATATATTTT
>TRBV5-1|once|-|TRBJ1-5
CASSLGNNQPQHF
TGCGCCAGCAGCTTGGGGAACAATCAGCCCCAGCATTTT
>TRBV27|-|-|TRBJ1-1
CASSTTTGYAEAFF
TGTGCCAGCAGTACCACTACAGGGTACGCTGAAGCTTTCTTT